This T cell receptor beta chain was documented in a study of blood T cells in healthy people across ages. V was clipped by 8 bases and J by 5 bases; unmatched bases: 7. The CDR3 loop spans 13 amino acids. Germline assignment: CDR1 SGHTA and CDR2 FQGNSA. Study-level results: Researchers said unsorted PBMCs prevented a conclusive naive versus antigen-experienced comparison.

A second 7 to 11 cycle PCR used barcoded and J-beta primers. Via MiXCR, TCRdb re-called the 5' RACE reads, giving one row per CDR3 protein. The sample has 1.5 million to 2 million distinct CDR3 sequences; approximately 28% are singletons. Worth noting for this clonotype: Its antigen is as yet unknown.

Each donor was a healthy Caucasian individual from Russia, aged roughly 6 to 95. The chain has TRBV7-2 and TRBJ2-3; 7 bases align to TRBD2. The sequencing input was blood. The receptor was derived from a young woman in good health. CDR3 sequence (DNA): TGTGCCAGCTCCCGGGAGGCCAGAGATACGCAGTATTTT. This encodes CASSREARDTQYF.